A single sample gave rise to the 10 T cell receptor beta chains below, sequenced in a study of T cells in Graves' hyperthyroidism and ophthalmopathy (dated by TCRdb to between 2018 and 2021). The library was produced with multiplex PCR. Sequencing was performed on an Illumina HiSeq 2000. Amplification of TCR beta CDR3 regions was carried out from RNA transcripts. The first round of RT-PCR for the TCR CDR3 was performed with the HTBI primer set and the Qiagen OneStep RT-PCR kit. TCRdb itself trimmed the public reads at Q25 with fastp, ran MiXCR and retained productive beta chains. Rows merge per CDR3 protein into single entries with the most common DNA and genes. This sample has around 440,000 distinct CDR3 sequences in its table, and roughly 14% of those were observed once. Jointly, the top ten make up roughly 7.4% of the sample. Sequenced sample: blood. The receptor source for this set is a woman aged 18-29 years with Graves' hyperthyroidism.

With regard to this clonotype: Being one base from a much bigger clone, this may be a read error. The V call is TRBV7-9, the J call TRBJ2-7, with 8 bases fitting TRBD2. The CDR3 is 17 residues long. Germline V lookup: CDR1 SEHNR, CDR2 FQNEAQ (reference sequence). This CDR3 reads CASRGSFGGAASYEQHF. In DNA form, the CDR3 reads TGTGCCAGCAGGGGATCCTTCGGGGGGGCCGCCTCCTACGAGCAGCACTTC.

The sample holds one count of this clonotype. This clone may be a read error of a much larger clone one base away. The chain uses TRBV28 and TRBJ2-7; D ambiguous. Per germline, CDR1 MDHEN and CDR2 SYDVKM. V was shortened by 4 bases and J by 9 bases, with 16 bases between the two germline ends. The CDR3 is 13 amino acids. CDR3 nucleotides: TGTGCCAGCAGTTCCTCGGCGCCGGGCGGGCAGTACTTC. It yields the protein CASSSSAPGGQYF.

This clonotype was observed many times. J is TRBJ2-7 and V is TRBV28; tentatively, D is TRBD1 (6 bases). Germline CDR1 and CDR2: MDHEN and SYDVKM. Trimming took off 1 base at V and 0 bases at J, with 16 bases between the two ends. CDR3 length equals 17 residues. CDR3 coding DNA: TGTGCCAGCAGTTTATCCCGCCAGGGGATACCCTCCTACGAGCAGTACTTC. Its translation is CASSLSRQGIPSYEQYF.

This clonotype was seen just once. CDR3 amino acids: CASSPVIGSYEQYF. The CDR3 region has the DNA TGTGCCAGCAGCCCCGTGATAGGTTCCTACGAGCAGTACTTC. The gene calls are TRBV28 and TRBJ2-7, with D uncertain. This CDR3 has 14 residues. V was trimmed by 6 bases and J by 1 base, leaving 13 bases between them. Germline CDR1 and CDR2: MDHEN and SYDVKM. The variable domain in full, completed from reference TRBV28 and TRBJ2-7, reads DVKVTQSSRYLVKRTGEKVFLECVQDMDHENMFWYRQDPGLGLRLIYFSYDVKMKEKGDIPEGYSVSREKKERFSLILESASTNQTSMYLCASSPVIGSYEQYFGPGTRLTVT.

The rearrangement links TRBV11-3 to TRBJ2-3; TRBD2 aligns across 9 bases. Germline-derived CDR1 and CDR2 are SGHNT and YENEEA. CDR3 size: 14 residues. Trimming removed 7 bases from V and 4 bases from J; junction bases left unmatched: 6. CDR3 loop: CASKREAEADTQYF. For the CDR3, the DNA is TGTGCCAGCAAGCGGGAGGCGGAAGCAGATACGCAGTATTTT.

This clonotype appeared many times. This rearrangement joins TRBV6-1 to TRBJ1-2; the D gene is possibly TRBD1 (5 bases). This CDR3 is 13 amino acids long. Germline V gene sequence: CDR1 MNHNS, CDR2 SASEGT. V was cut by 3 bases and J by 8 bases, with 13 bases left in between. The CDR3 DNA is TGTGCCAGCAGTGACATCCAGGGTTCCGGCTACACCTTC. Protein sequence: CASSDIQGSGYTF.

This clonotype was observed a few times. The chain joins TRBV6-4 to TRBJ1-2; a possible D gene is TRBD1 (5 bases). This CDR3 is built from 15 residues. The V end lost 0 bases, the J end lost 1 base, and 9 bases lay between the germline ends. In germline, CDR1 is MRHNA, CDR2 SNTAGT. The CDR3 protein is CASSDSRGINYGYTF. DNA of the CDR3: TGTGCCAGCAGTGACTCGAGGGGAATTAACTATGGCTACACCTTC.

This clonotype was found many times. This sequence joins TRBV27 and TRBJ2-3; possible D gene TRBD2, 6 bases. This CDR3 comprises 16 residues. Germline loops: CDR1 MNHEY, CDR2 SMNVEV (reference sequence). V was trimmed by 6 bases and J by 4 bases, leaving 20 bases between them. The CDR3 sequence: CASSTPPGESADTQYF. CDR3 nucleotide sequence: TGTGCCAGCAGCACCCCACCGGGGGAGAGCGCAGATACGCAGTATTTT.

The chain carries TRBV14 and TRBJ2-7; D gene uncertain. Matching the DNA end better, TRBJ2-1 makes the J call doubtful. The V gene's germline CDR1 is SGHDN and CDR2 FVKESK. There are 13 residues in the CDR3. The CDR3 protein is CASSQVGPYEQFF. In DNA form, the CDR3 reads TGTGCCAGCAGCCAAGTCGGGCCCTACGAGCAGTTCTTC.

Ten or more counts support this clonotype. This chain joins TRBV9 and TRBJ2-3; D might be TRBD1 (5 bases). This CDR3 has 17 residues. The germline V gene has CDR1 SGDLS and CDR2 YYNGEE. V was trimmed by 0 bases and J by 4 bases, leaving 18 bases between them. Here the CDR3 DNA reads TGTGCCAGCAGCGTAGAGATTCAGGGAACCGGGCCAGATACGCAGTATTTT. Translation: CASSVEIQGTGPDTQYF.